This TCR beta chain derives from a study of shared clonotypes between healthy human individuals. TCRdb's copy holds only in-frame clones and misses some; the assay was immunoSEQ multiplex PCR. Found here are approximately 2,000,000 clones, 85% to 95% of them singletons; the top ten hold about 1.6%. As concerns this clone: Other nucleotide sequences from this sample produce the same CDR3.

Naive CD8 cells were CD45RO-negative, positively selected for CCR7, excluding terminally differentiated effector memory CD45RA+ cells. Germline V CDR1 and CDR2: MNHEY, SMNVEV (reference sequence). CDR3 length equals 14 residues. Deletions cut 0 bases from V and 2 bases from J, with 5 bases between. The V call is TRBV27, the J call TRBJ2-1; D is perhaps TRBD1 (5 bases). Sequencing was done on a sample of naive CD8+ T cells from PBMCs. The origin of this receptor is a young man in good health. Some clones in this sample may be carry-over from other donors' samples. The CDR3 loop reads CASSLSGAYNEQFF. The CDR3 bases are TGTGCCAGCAGTTTATCAGGGGCCTACAATGAGCAGTTCTTC.